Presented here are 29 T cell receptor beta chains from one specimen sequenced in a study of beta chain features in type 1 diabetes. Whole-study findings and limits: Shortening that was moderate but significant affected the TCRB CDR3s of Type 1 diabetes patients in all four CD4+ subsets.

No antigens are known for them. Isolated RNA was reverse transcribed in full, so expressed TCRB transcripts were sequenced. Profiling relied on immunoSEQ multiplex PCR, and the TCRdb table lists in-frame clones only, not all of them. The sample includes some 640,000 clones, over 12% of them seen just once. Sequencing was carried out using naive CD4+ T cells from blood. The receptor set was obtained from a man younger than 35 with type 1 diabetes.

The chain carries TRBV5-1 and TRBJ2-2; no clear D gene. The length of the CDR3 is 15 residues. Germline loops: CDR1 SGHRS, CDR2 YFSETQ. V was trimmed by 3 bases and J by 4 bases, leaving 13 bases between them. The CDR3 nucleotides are TGCGCCAGCAGCTCAACCCTTGAAATCACCGGGGAGCTGTTTTTT. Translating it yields CASSSTLEITGELFF.

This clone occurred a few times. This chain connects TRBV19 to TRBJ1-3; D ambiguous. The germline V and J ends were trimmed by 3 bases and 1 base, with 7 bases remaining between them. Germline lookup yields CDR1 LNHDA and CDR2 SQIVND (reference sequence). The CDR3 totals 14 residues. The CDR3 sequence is CASSIWGSGNTIYF. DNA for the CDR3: TGTGCCAGTAGTATCTGGGGATCTGGAAACACCATATATTTT.

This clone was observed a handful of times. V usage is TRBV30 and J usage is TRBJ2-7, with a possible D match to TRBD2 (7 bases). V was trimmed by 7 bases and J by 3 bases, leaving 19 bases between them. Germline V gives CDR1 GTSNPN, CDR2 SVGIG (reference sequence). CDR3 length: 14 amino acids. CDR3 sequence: CASLRRGGDYEQYF. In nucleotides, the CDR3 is TGTGCCTCCCTCCGGAGAGGGGGGGACTACGAGCAGTACTTC.

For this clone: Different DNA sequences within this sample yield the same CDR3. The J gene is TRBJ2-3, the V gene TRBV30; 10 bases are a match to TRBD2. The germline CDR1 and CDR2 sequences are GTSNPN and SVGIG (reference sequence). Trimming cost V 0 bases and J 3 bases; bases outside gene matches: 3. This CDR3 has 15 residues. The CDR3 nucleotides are TGTGCCTGGAGTGTACTAGCGGGACCGACAGATACGCAGTATTTT. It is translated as CAWSVLAGPTDTQYF.

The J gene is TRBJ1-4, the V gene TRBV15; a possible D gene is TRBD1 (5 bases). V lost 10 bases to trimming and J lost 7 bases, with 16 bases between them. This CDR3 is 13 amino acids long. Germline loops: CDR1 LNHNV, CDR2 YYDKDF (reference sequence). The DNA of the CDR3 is TGTGCCAGCCAGCGGGGGATGGGTGAAAAACTGTTTTTT. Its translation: CASQRGMGEKLFF.

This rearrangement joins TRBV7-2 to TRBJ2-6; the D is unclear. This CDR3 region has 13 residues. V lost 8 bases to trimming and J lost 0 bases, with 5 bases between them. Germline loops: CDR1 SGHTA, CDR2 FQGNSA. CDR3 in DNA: TGTGCCAGCGTATTCTCTGGGGCCAACGTCCTGACTTTC. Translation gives CASVFSGANVLTF.

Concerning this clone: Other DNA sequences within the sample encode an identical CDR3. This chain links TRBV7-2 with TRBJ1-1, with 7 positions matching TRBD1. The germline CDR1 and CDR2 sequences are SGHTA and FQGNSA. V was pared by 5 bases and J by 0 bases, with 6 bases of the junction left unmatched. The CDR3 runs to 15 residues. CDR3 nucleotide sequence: TGTGCCAGCAGCACCCGACAGGGCCTGAACACTGAAGCTTTCTTT. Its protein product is CASSTRQGLNTEAFF.

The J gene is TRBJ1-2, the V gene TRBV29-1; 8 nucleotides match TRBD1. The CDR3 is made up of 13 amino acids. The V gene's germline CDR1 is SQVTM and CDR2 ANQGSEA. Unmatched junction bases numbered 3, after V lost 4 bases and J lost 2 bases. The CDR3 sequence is CSVGTGTNYGYTF. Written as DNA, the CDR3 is TGCAGCGTTGGGACAGGGACCAACTATGGCTACACCTTC.

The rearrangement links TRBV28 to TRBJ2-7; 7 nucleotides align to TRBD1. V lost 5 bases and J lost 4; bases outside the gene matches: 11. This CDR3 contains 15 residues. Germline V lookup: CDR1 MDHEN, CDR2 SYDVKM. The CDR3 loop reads CASSIRQGVRYEQYF. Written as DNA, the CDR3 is TGTGCCAGCAGTATAAGACAGGGAGTAAGATACGAGCAGTACTTC.

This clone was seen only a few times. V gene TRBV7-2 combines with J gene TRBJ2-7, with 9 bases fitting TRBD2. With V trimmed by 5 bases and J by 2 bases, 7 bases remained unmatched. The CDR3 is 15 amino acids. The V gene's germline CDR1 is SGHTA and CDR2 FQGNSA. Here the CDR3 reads CASSQAGGRAYEQYF. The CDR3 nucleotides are TGTGCCAGCAGCCAAGCGGGCGGGAGGGCCTACGAGCAGTACTTC.

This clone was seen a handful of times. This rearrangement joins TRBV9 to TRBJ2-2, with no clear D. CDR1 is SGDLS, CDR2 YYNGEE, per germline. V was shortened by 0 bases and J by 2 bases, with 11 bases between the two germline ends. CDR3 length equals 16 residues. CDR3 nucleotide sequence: TGTGCCAGCAGCGTAGGCGGAAATACAAACACCGGGGAGCTGTTTTTT. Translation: CASSVGGNTNTGELFF.

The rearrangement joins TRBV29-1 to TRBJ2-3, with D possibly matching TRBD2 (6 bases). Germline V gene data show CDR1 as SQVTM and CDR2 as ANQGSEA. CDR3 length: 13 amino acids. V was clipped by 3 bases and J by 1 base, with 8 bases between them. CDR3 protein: CSVETGGTDTQYF. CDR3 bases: TGCAGCGTTGAGACGGGGGGCACAGATACGCAGTATTTT.

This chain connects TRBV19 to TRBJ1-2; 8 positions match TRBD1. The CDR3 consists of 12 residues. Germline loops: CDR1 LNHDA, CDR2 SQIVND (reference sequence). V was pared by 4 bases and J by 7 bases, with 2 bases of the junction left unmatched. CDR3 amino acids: CASSTDRGGYTF. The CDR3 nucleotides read TGTGCCAGTAGTACCGACAGGGGTGGCTACACCTTC.

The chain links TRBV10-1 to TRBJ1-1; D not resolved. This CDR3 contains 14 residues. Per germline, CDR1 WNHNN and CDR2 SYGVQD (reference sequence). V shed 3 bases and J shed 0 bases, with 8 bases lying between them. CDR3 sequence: CASSESSLNTEAFF. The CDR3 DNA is TGCGCCAGCAGTGAATCCAGTTTGAACACTGAAGCTTTCTTT.

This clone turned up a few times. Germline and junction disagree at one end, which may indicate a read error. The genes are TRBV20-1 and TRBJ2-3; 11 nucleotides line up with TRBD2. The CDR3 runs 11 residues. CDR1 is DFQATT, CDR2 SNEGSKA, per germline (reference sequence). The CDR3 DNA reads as TGCAGTGCCCACGGGACTAGCGGCCTCTACTTT. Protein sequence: CSAHGTSGLYF.

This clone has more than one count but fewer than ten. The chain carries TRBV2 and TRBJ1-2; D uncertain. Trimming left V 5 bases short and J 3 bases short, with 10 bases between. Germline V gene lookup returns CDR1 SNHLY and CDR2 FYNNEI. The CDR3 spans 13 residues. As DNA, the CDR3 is TGTGCCAGCAGTCGGGGATTAGACTATGGCTACACCTTC. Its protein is CASSRGLDYGYTF.

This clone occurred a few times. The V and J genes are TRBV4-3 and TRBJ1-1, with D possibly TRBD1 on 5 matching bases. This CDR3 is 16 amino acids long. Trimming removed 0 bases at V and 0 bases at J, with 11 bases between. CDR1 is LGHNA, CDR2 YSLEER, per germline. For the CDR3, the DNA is TGCGCCAGCAGCCAAGAAGCTTGGGGGTTGAACACTGAAGCTTTCTTT. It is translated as CASSQEAWGLNTEAFF.

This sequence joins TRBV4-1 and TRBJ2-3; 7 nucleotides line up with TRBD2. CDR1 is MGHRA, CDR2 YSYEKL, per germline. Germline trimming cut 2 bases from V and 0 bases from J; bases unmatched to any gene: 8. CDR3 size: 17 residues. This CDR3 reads CASSQPYSGSSTDTQYF. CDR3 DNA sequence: TGCGCCAGCAGCCAACCCTATAGCGGGTCTAGCACAGATACGCAGTATTTT.

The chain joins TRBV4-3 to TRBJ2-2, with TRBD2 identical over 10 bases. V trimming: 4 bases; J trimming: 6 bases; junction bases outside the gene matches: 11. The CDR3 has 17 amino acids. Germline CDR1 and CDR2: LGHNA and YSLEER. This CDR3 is CASSRPLAGVNPGELFF. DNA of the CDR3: TGCGCCAGCAGCCGGCCTCTAGCGGGAGTAAACCCCGGGGAGCTGTTTTTT.

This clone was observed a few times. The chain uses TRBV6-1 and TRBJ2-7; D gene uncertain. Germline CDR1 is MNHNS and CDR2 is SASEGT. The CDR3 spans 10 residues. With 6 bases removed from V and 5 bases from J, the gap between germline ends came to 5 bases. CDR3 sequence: CASSFDEQYF. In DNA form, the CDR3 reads TGTGCCAGCAGCTTCGACGAGCAGTACTTC.

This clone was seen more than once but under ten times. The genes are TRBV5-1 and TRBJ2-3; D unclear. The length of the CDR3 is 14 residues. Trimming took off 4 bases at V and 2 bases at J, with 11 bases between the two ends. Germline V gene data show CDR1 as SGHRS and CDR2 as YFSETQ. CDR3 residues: CASSALGPTDTQYF. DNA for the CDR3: TGCGCCAGCAGCGCCCTGGGCCCCACAGATACGCAGTATTTT.

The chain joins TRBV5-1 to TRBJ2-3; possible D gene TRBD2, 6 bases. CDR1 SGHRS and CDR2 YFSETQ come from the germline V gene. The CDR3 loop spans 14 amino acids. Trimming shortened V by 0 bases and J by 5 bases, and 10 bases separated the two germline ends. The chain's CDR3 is CASSLASEGDTQYF. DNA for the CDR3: TGCGCCAGCAGCTTGGCTAGCGAGGGAGATACGCAGTATTTT.

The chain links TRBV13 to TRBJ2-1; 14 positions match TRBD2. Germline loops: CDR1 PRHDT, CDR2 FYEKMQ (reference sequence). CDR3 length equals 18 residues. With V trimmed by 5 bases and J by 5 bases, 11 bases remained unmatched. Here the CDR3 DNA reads TGTGCCAGCAGCCCGGGACTAGCGGGAGAGGGGGCTAACAATGAGCAGTTCTTC. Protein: CASSPGLAGEGANNEQFF.

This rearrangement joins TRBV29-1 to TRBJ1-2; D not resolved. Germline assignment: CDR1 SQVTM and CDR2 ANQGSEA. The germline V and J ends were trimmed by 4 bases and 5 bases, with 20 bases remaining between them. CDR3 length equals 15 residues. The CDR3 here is CSVVRTARAAYGYTF. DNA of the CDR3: TGCAGCGTTGTGAGGACGGCCCGGGCGGCTTATGGCTACACCTTC.

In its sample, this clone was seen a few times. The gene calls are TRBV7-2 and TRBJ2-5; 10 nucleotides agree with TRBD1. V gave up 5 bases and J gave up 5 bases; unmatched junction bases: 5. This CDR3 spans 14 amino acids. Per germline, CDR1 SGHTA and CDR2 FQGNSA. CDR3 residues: CASSTDRGHETQYF. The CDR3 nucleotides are TGTGCCAGCAGCACCGACAGGGGGCACGAGACCCAGTACTTC. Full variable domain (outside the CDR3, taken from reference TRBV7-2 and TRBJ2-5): GAGVSQSPSNKVTEKGKDVELRCDPISGHTALYWYRQSLGQGLEFLIYFQGNSAPDKSGLPSDRFSAERTGGSVSTLTIQRTQQEDSAVYLCASSTDRGHETQYFGPGTRLLVL.

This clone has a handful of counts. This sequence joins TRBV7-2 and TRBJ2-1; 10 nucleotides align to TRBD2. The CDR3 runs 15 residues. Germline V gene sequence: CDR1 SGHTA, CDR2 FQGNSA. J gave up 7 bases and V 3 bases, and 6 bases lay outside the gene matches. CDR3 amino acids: CASSFPSGGHNEQFF. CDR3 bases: TGTGCCAGCAGCTTTCCTAGCGGGGGACATAATGAGCAGTTCTTC. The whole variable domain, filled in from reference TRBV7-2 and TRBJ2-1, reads GAGVSQSPSNKVTEKGKDVELRCDPISGHTALYWYRQSLGQGLEFLIYFQGNSAPDKSGLPSDRFSAERTGGSVSTLTIQRTQQEDSAVYLCASSFPSGGHNEQFFGPGTRLTVL.

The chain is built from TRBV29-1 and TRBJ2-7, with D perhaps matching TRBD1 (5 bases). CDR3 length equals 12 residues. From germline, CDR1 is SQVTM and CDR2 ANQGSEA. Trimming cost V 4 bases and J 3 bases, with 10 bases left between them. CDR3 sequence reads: CSVVRTNYEQYF. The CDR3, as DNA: TGCAGCGTTGTGAGGACAAACTACGAGCAGTACTTC.

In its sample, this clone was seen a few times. CDR3 region: CASTDPPRVRGANVLTF. CDR3 bases: TGTGCCAGCACCGATCCTCCTAGGGTGAGAGGGGCCAACGTCCTGACTTTC. The chain combines TRBV7-9 with TRBJ2-6, with D hard to call. The CDR3 is made up of 17 amino acids. Germline CDR1 and CDR2: SEHNR and FQNEAQ (reference sequence). V was trimmed by 7 bases and J by 4 bases, leaving 20 bases between them. Filled out from reference TRBV7-9 and TRBJ2-6, the complete variable domain reads DTGVSQNPRHKITKRGQNVTFRCDPISEHNRLYWYRQTLGQGPEFLTYFQNEAQLEKSRLLSDRFSAERPKGSFSTLEIQRTEQGDSAMYLCASTDPPRVRGANVLTFGAGSRLTVL.

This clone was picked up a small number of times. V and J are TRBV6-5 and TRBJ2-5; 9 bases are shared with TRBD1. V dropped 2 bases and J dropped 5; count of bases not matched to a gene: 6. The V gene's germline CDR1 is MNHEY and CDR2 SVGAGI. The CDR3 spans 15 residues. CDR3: CASSYQGTGWETQYF. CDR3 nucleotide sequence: TGTGCCAGCAGTTACCAGGGGACAGGGTGGGAGACCCAGTACTTC.